This T cell receptor beta chain was profiled in a study of molecular identifiers for immune sequencing clone quantification. TCRdb called the PCR reads again in MiXCR, with one record for every CDR3 protein. The repertoire holds over 600,000 distinct CDR3 sequences, 20% seen once, with 0.75% to 0.95% in the top ten. This clonotype was observed many times. There are 16 residues in the CDR3. Germline V gene sequence: CDR1 MGHRA, CDR2 YSYEKL. Trimming cost V 4 bases and J 2 bases; bases outside gene matches: 10. J is TRBJ2-7 and V is TRBV4-1; 8 nucleotides align to TRBD1. Sequences were obtained from naive CD8+ T cells from blood, with Jurkat cell RNA spiked in. Sample subset: FACS-sorted CD8+CD4-CCR7+CD45RA+ naive T cells. This TCR derives from a human donor in good health. Some libraries in this study had Jurkat cell RNA spiked in. The CDR3 protein is CASSRIAGTGPYEQYF. CDR3 nucleotide sequence: TGCGCCAGCAGCCGAATCGCCGGGACAGGACCCTACGAGCAGTACTTC.